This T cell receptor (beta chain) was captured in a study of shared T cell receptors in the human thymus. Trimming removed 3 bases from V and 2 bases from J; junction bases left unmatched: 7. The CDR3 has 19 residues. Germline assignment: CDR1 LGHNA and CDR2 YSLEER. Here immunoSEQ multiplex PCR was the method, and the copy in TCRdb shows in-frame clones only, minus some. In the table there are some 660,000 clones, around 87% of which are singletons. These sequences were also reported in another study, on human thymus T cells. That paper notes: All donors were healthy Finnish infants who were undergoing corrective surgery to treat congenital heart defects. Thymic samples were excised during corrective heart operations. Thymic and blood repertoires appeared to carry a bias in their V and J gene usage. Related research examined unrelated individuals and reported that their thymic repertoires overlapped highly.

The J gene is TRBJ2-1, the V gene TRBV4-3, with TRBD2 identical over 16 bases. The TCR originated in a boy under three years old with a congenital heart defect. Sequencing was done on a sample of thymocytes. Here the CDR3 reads CASSHGTSGRVSPYNEQFF. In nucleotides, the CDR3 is TGCGCCAGCAGCCACGGGACTAGCGGGAGGGTTTCCCCCTACAATGAGCAGTTCTTC.